The 21 T cell receptor beta chains below come from one sample, sequenced in a study of blood T cell repertoires in COVID-19. The repertoire was sequenced with immunoSEQ multiplex PCR; TCRdb's copy has only in-frame clones and lacks some. The repertoire consists of about 48,000 clones, with over 75% occurring once and the leading ten covering less than 6.5%. The sample taken for sequencing was peripheral blood. These receptors were obtained from a woman in her sixties or seventies with acute or convalescent COVID-19.

The chain couples TRBV6-4 to TRBJ2-3, with D maybe TRBD2 (6 bases). CDR1 MRHNA and CDR2 SNTAGT come from the germline V gene. Trimming removed 6 bases from V and 5 bases from J, with 18 bases in between. CDR3 length: 15 residues. CDR3 in amino acids: CASSNGGAFGDTQYF. The CDR3, as DNA: TGTGCCAGCAGCAACGGGGGAGCATTCGGAGATACGCAGTATTTT.

This rearrangement joins TRBV29-1 to TRBJ2-7, with TRBD1 as a possible D gene (5 bases). This CDR3 has 13 residues. The germline gives CDR1 SQVTM, CDR2 ANQGSEA. V was clipped by 6 bases and J by 2 bases, with 14 bases between them. The CDR3 DNA sequence: TGCAGCGTAGACGGTGACAGCCCCTACGAGCAGTACTTC. Translation gives CSVDGDSPYEQYF.

The CDR3 loop is CASSLGRGFGGPLNTEAFF. CDR3 sequence (DNA): TGTGCCAGCAGCTTAGGGCGAGGATTTGGGGGCCCCTTGAACACTGAAGCTTTCTTT. V and J are TRBV7-9 and TRBJ1-1, with D possibly being TRBD1 (6 bases). The germline V gene encodes CDR1 SEHNR and CDR2 FQNEAQ (reference sequence). The CDR3 extends over 19 amino acids. The ends were cut back, 1 base at V and 0 bases at J, with 21 bases in the middle.

This clone was recorded a few times. The chain recombines TRBV5-6 with TRBJ1-1; TRBD1 matches 10 bases. Unmatched junction bases numbered 8, after V lost 8 bases and J lost 4 bases. The CDR3 totals 14 residues. Looked up from germline, CDR1 is SGHDT and CDR2 is YYEEEE. The CDR3 region has the DNA TGTGCCAGTTTTTCATGGACAGGGGGCACTGAAGCTTTCTTT. Translated, it gives CASFSWTGGTEAFF.

This clone appeared a few times. The CDR3 bases are TGCGCCAGCAGCTTTCAGGGGGGAGAGACCCAGTACTTC. Protein product: CASSFQGGETQYF. The gene calls are TRBV5-1 and TRBJ2-5, with a possible D match to TRBD1 (7 bases). Germline CDR1 SGHRS, CDR2 YFSETQ. V dropped 2 bases and J dropped 4 bases, with 9 bases sitting between them. The CDR3 totals 13 residues.

The chain recombines TRBV7-9 with TRBJ1-2; 9 bases match TRBD1. This CDR3 has 15 amino acids. V lost 5 bases and J lost 5; bases outside the gene matches: 9. The germline CDR1 and CDR2 sequences are SEHNR and FQNEAQ (reference sequence). The CDR3 DNA follows: TGTGCCAGCAGCCCAGGGACAGGGAGTAGGTATGGCTACACCTTC. Translation gives CASSPGTGSRYGYTF.

Only a few counts were recorded for this clone. This chain connects TRBV18 to TRBJ1-5, with no clear D. Germline lookup yields CDR1 KGHSH and CDR2 LQKENI. V was trimmed by 3 bases and J by 0 bases, leaving 27 bases between them. The CDR3 has 21 amino acids. The CDR3 coding sequence is TGTGCCAGCTCACCCGGCCATTCTCGTCTAGGTGTGAGTGGTAGCAATCAGCCCCAGCATTTT. Its translation is CASSPGHSRLGVSGSNQPQHF.

The chain links TRBV5-4 to TRBJ1-4, with unresolved D. Looked up from germline, CDR1 is SGHNT and CDR2 is YYREEE (reference sequence). Trimming took 4 bases from V and 0 from J, leaving 7 bases between them. The CDR3 is 14 amino acids. CDR3 sequence reads: CASSPAATNEKLFF. CDR3 coding DNA: TGTGCCAGCAGCCCAGCGGCAACTAATGAAAAACTGTTTTTT.

The chain uses TRBV9 and TRBJ2-7, with TRBD1 identical over 8 bases. Germline V gene lookup returns CDR1 SGDLS and CDR2 YYNGEE. This CDR3 has 16 amino acids. Trimming cost V 0 bases and J 4 bases; bases outside gene matches: 9. CDR3 nucleotide sequence: TGTGCCAGCAGCGTAGAGGGGGGACAGGTTGGATACGAGCAGTACTTC. Its translation: CASSVEGGQVGYEQYF.

This rearrangement joins TRBV5-1 to TRBJ1-1; a possible D gene is TRBD1 (5 bases). The germline gives CDR1 SGHRS, CDR2 YFSETQ. Trimming stripped 4 bases from V and 9 bases from J, with 19 bases between. This CDR3 has 14 amino acids. The CDR3 nucleotides read TGCGCCAGCAGCCCGAGGGAGGGGTTCGGGCAAGCTTTCTTT. The encoded protein is CASSPREGFGQAFF.

This clone turned up a few times. V usage is TRBV3-1 (or the pseudogene TRBV3-2) and J usage is TRBJ2-7; the D gene is possibly TRBD2 (6 bases). The CDR3 has 16 amino acids. Germline CDR1 reads LGHDT; CDR2 reads YNNKEL (reference sequence). The V and J ends lost 2 bases and 0 bases respectively, with 14 bases between them. The chain's CDR3 is CASSQRRGALSYEQYF. The CDR3 DNA follows: TGTGCCAGCAGCCAACGACGCGGGGCCCTCTCCTACGAGCAGTACTTC.

The rearrangement uses TRBV9 and TRBJ2-1; unclear D gene. The CDR3 totals 15 residues. CDR1 is SGDLS and CDR2 is YYNGEE in the germline V gene. Trimming pared 0 bases from V and 5 bases from J, leaving 12 bases between. The CDR3 nucleotides read TGTGCCAGCAGCGTAGCCCAGGCCCCGAACAATGAGCAGTTCTTC. Its protein product is CASSVAQAPNNEQFF. The whole variable domain, remainder taken from reference TRBV9 and TRBJ2-1, is DSGVTQTPKHLITATGQRVTLRCSPRSGDLSVYWYQQSLDQGLQFLIQYYNGEERAKGNILERFSAQQFPDLHSELNLSSLELGDSALYFCASSVAQAPNNEQFFGPGTRLTVL.

CDR3 sequence: CASSGGGSLETQYF. CDR3 coding DNA: TGTGCCAGCAGCGGGGGGGGATCTTTGGAGACCCAGTACTTC. The chain is built from TRBV9 and TRBJ2-5; 7 bases match TRBD2. The CDR3 runs to 14 residues. Germline V lookup: CDR1 SGDLS, CDR2 YYNGEE. V trimming: 3 bases; J trimming: 5 bases; junction bases outside the gene matches: 7. The full variable domain, in which reference TRBV9 and TRBJ2-5 provide the parts outside the CDR3, is DSGVTQTPKHLITATGQRVTLRCSPRSGDLSVYWYQQSLDQGLQFLIQYYNGEERAKGNILERFSAQQFPDLHSELNLSSLELGDSALYFCASSGGGSLETQYFGPGTRLLVL.

The genes are TRBV6-6 and TRBJ2-2; tentatively, D is TRBD1 (5 bases). CDR3 length equals 15 residues. Germline V gives CDR1 MNHNY, CDR2 SVGAGI (reference sequence). The V end was cut by 0 bases, the J end by 6 bases, with 11 bases between. The CDR3 nucleotides read TGTGCCAGCAGTTACTCCGGAGCAGGGTCCGGGGAGCTGTTTTTT. This codes for CASSYSGAGSGELFF.

Notes on this clone: Other DNA sequences of this sample code for an identical CDR3. This chain connects TRBV3-1 (or the pseudogene TRBV3-2) to TRBJ2-1, with 12 bases fitting TRBD2. V shed 3 bases and J 0 bases; nucleotides not matched to a gene: 9. The germline V gene encodes CDR1 LGHDT and CDR2 YNNKEL (reference sequence). This CDR3 contains 19 residues. In DNA, the CDR3 is TGTGCCAGCAGCCACGAGCCCGGACTAGCGGGACGCTCCTACAATGAGCAGTTCTTC. Translating it yields CASSHEPGLAGRSYNEQFF.

The sample holds one count of this clone. The CDR3 sequence is CASSHSYNEQFF. The CDR3 region has the DNA TGTGCCAGCAGCCACTCCTACAATGAGCAGTTCTTC. The chain has TRBV7-9 and TRBJ2-1; D is uncertain. Trimming removed 5 bases from V and 0 bases from J, with 2 bases in between. CDR3 length equals 12 residues. Per the germline V gene, CDR1 is SEHNR and CDR2 is FQNEAQ (reference sequence).

The genes are TRBV5-6 and TRBJ2-7, with 8 bases fitting TRBD2. The germline V gene has CDR1 SGHDT and CDR2 YYEEEE. V lost 4 bases and J lost 0; bases outside the gene matches: 6. This CDR3 comprises 15 residues. The CDR3 nucleotides are TGTGCCAGCAGCCCGGAGGCGGGAGGCTCCTACGAGCAGTACTTC. It codes for CASSPEAGGSYEQYF.

The chain employs TRBV5-1 and TRBJ2-1; 12 bases line up with TRBD2. Germline assignment: CDR1 SGHRS and CDR2 YFSETQ. The V and J ends lost 3 bases and 6 bases, in that order; junction bases with no gene match: 7. The CDR3 extends over 16 amino acids. DNA for the CDR3: TGCGCCAGCAGCTCAAGACTAGCGGGAGTGACCAATGAGCAGTTCTTC. Translated, it gives CASSSRLAGVTNEQFF.

The CDR3 here is CSASPSALAKNIQYF. The DNA of the CDR3 is TGCAGTGCTAGTCCTAGCGCACTAGCCAAAAACATTCAGTACTTC. The genes are TRBV20-1 and TRBJ2-4; possibly TRBD2 for D (6 bases). The V end lost 3 bases, the J end lost 0 bases, and 12 bases lay between the germline ends. The CDR3 is 15 residues long. Germline CDR1 DFQATT, CDR2 SNEGSKA (reference sequence).

This sequence joins TRBV5-1 and TRBJ2-2, with TRBD2 as a possible D gene (6 bases). Germline values: CDR1 SGHRS, CDR2 YFSETQ. The germline V and J ends were trimmed by 0 bases and 3 bases, with 18 bases remaining between them. This CDR3 is built from 18 residues. The CDR3 DNA reads TGCGCCAGCAGCTTGGAATTAGGGACTGCGGGGTACACCGGGGAGCTGTTTTTT. Amino acid sequence: CASSLELGTAGYTGELFF.

The chain recombines TRBV7-2 with TRBJ1-5; 8 bases match TRBD1. Germline V gives CDR1 SGHTA, CDR2 FQGNSA. CDR3 length equals 16 residues. J gave up 4 bases and V 3 bases, and 8 bases lay outside the gene matches. The CDR3 DNA reads TGTGCCAGCAGCTTGAGGGGGGGGACAGGAAATCAGCCCCAGCATTTT. This translates into CASSLRGGTGNQPQHF.